Shown below are 13 T cell receptor beta chains from a single sample sequenced in a study of blood T cells in healthy people across ages. The use of a sample-barcoded 5' primer and a J-beta primer mix characterized a second PCR of about 7 to 12 cycles. TCRdb reprocessed the 5' RACE reads with MiXCR, giving one entry per CDR3 protein. The sample consists of 380,000 or so distinct CDR3 sequences, about 49% of them appearing once. Sequencing was carried out using blood. The receptors were gathered from a man aged 55-75 years in good health.

This clonotype was seen a handful of times. This sequence joins TRBV29-1 and TRBJ2-3; 9 bases are shared with TRBD2. Germline lookup yields CDR1 SQVTM and CDR2 ANQGSEA. CDR3 length: 14 amino acids. After removal of 2 bases from V and 2 bases from J, the junction contained 2 bases not matched to a gene. CDR3 sequence reads: CSVELAGHTDTQYF. In nucleotides, the CDR3 is TGCAGCGTTGAACTAGCGGGACACACAGATACGCAGTATTTT.

At least ten counts were recorded for this clonotype. The gene calls are TRBV20-1 and TRBJ1-2, with 10 bases identical to TRBD1. Losses at the gene ends were 6 bases for V and 5 bases for J; bases not matched to a gene: 12. In germline, CDR1 is DFQATT, CDR2 SNEGSKA (reference sequence). The CDR3 spans 15 residues. In DNA form, the CDR3 reads TGCAGTGCGCAACCCCTAATGGACAGGGGGTATGGCTACACCTTC. Translation gives CSAQPLMDRGYGYTF.

This clonotype appeared once. The J gene is TRBJ2-1, the V gene TRBV3-1; no firm D call. The CDR3 is 15 residues long. The germline CDR1 and CDR2 sequences are LGHDT and YNNKEL (reference sequence). Trimming removed 7 bases at V and 3 bases at J, with 16 bases between. The CDR3 coding sequence is TGTGCCAGCACCGGTTCCCAGCTCGGCTACAATGAGCAGTTCTTC. This translates into CASTGSQLGYNEQFF.

The chain has TRBV7-2 and TRBJ2-5, with D perhaps TRBD2 (6 bases). The germline V and J ends were trimmed by 4 bases and 4 bases, with 16 bases remaining between them. Germline-derived CDR1 and CDR2 are SGHTA and FQGNSA. The CDR3 covers 15 residues. The CDR3 nucleotides read TGTGCCAGCAGCTCGCGGGTCGGCGGGGCAGAGACCCAGTACTTC. This gives the protein CASSSRVGGAETQYF.

This chain uses TRBV6-1 with TRBJ2-1; D is uncertain. Trimming pared 2 bases from V and 0 bases from J, leaving 14 bases between. The CDR3 has 17 amino acids. CDR1 and CDR2 from the germline V gene are MNHNS and SASEGT. CDR3 in DNA: TGTGCCAGCAGTGAATTCACGCCGACGAGCTCCTACAATGAGCAGTTCTTC. Its translation: CASSEFTPTSSYNEQFF.

The CDR3 loop is CASSYGTGPVEQYF. The CDR3 coding sequence is TGTGCCAGCTCATATGGGACAGGTCCGGTCGAGCAGTACTTC. This sequence joins TRBV18 and TRBJ2-7; TRBD1 matches 8 bases. The CDR3 totals 14 residues. The junction had 9 bases not matched to a gene; V was cut back by 5 bases and J by 6 bases. CDR1 and CDR2 (germline): KGHSH, LQKENI.

This CDR3 is CASSKELTGELFF. In DNA, the CDR3 is TGTGCCAGCAGTAAAGAATTAACCGGGGAGCTGTTTTTT. The chain uses TRBV14 and TRBJ2-2, with unresolved D. The CDR3 is 13 amino acids. Looked up from germline, CDR1 is SGHDN and CDR2 is FVKESK. The ends were cut back, 6 bases at V and 5 bases at J, with 10 bases in the middle.

This clonotype was detected a few times. The chain joins TRBV10-3 to TRBJ2-7, with D perhaps being TRBD1 or TRBD2 (5 bases each). V was trimmed by 3 bases and J by 7 bases, leaving 10 bases between them. This CDR3 is built from 12 residues. CDR1 and CDR2 from the germline V gene are ENHRY and SYGVKD. CDR3 in amino acids: CAISDGWGEQYF. For the CDR3, the DNA is TGTGCCATCAGTGATGGGTGGGGGGAGCAGTACTTC.

The rearrangement joins TRBV9 to TRBJ2-3; tentative D call: TRBD2 (7 bases). V dropped 0 bases and J dropped 2 bases, with 13 bases sitting between them. Germline loops: CDR1 SGDLS, CDR2 YYNGEE. This CDR3 is 16 amino acids long. CDR3 DNA sequence: TGTGCCAGCAGCGTAGAGAGCGGGACAATCACAGATACGCAGTATTTT. Its protein product is CASSVESGTITDTQYF.

The chain recombines TRBV12-3 or TRBV12-4 with TRBJ2-1; D uncertain. The CDR3 runs to 12 residues. Trimming removed 3 bases at V and 8 bases at J, with 8 bases between. The CDR3 here is CASSFGWDEQFF. The CDR3, as DNA: TGTGCCAGCAGTTTCGGGTGGGATGAGCAGTTCTTC.

The chain uses TRBV4-2 and TRBJ2-3, with a weak D call TRBD1 (6 bases). Looked up from germline, CDR1 is LGHNA and CDR2 is YNFKEQ. This CDR3 has 15 amino acids. V lost 2 bases to trimming and J lost 4 bases, with 13 bases between them. The CDR3 DNA follows: TGTGCCAGCAGCCAAACCCAGGGGCGAGCAGATACGCAGTATTTT. The encoded protein is CASSQTQGRADTQYF.

V usage is TRBV20-1 and J usage is TRBJ1-4; D is unresolved. CDR1 is DFQATT, CDR2 SNEGSKA, per germline (reference sequence). The CDR3 extends over 13 amino acids. The germline V and J ends were trimmed by 6 bases and 8 bases, with 16 bases remaining between them. As DNA, the CDR3 is TGCAGTGCCTCGAGGGTGGTGAGCGAAAAACTGTTTTTT. This encodes CSASRVVSEKLFF.

V is TRBV5-1 and J is TRBJ2-1; 8 bases align to TRBD2. Near its end, the DNA agrees better with TRBJ2-7, so the J call may be wrong. The CDR3 runs to 16 residues. Germline-derived CDR1 and CDR2 are SGHRS and YFSETQ. In nucleotides, the CDR3 is TGCGCCAGCAGCCGTACTAGCGGAAGCTCCTACAATGAGCAGTACTTC. Its protein is CASSRTSGSSYNEQYF.